Each of the 8 T cell receptor beta chains below was sequenced from the same sample in a study of OX40 agonist ivuxolimab in advanced cancers. The protocol was immunoSEQ multiplex PCR, while the TCRdb copy is restricted to in-frame clones and leaves out a portion. The table records nearly 65,000 clones, about 91% of them present only once. The sample was CD4+ or CD8+ T cells sorted from blood, taken in a trial of the OX40 agonist ivuxolimab. These receptors came from an adult with an advanced solid tumor such as melanoma, head and neck, liver or kidney cancer.

J is TRBJ2-1 and V is TRBV19; the D gene is possibly TRBD1 (6 bases). Trimming took 3 bases from V and 6 from J, leaving 15 bases between them. Germline V CDR1 and CDR2: LNHDA, SQIVND (reference sequence). This CDR3 contains 15 residues. CDR3 in DNA: TGTGCCAGTAGTATCGGCCCCTGGGGGCCCAATGAGCAGTTCTTC. Its translation: CASSIGPWGPNEQFF.

This chain joins TRBV11-2 and TRBJ2-7; TRBD1 might be the D (5 bases). CDR1 and CDR2 from the germline V gene are SGHAT and FQNNGV. The CDR3 spans 15 residues. Trimming pared 1 base from V and 0 bases from J, leaving 10 bases between. The chain's CDR3 is CASSLGQSHSYEQYV. DNA for the CDR3: TGTGCCAGCAGCTTAGGACAGTCCCACTCCTACGAGCAGTACGTC.

The rearrangement uses TRBV27 and TRBJ1-2; 7 bases agree with TRBD1. This CDR3 is built from 14 residues. The germline gives CDR1 MNHEY, CDR2 SMNVEV (reference sequence). J was trimmed by 7 bases and V by 6 bases; bases with no gene match: 11. The CDR3 DNA reads TGTGCCAGCAGCCTATATACAGGGGCGGTTGGCTACACCTTC. It yields the protein CASSLYTGAVGYTF.

The V gene is TRBV6-5, the J gene TRBJ2-2; the D gene could be TRBD1 or TRBD2 (5 bases each). Germline-derived CDR1 and CDR2 are MNHEY and SVGAGI. Trimming left V 2 bases short and J 2 bases short, with 12 bases between. This CDR3 is built from 16 residues. The CDR3 loop reads CASSYPRGENTGELFF. Written as DNA, the CDR3 is TGTGCCAGCAGTTACCCCAGAGGGGAAAACACCGGGGAGCTGTTTTTT.

The chain joins TRBV19 to TRBJ2-1; tentatively, D is TRBD1 or TRBD2 (6 bases each). The germline V and J ends were trimmed by 6 bases and 3 bases, with 9 bases remaining between them. This CDR3 has 13 residues. CDR1 is LNHDA, CDR2 SQIVND, per germline (reference sequence). The CDR3 is CASSRGLYNEQFF. In DNA form, the CDR3 reads TGTGCCAGTAGCAGGGGACTCTACAATGAGCAGTTCTTC.

The V and J genes are TRBV4-1 and TRBJ2-1, with 7 bases fitting TRBD2. The V gene end was trimmed by 0 bases and the J gene end by 4 bases; junction bases not matched to a gene: 3. This CDR3 contains 15 residues. Per germline, CDR1 MGHRA and CDR2 YSYEKL. CDR3: CASSQDRGEYNEQFF. CDR3 DNA: TGCGCCAGCAGCCAAGATCGGGGGGAATACAATGAGCAGTTCTTC.

This clone was picked up one time. The rearrangement uses TRBV18 and TRBJ2-5, with a weak D call TRBD1 (5 bases). CDR3 size: 15 residues. Per germline, CDR1 KGHSH and CDR2 LQKENI. V was pared by 3 bases and J by 3 bases, with 14 bases between. CDR3 residues: CASSPEGQGEETQYF. The CDR3 DNA sequence: TGTGCCAGCTCACCCGAAGGTCAGGGCGAAGAGACCCAGTACTTC.

The V call is TRBV6-5, the J call TRBJ1-2, with 8 bases matching TRBD1. This CDR3 spans 15 amino acids. V lost 5 bases, J lost 5 bases, and 10 bases stayed unmatched. CDR1 and CDR2 from the germline V gene are MNHEY and SVGAGI. The CDR3 sequence: CASSPRGRPFYGYTF. CDR3 in DNA: TGTGCCAGCAGTCCCAGGGGGCGCCCCTTTTATGGCTACACCTTC.